The 9 T cell receptor beta chains reported below all come from one sample, sequenced in a study of cytomegalovirus exposure and HLA in healthy donors. Primers included in the PCR were 60 Vbeta and 13 Jbeta primers. Clones were sequenced by immunoSEQ multiplex PCR, and TCRdb holds only the in-frame ones, with some missing. The data show some 140,000 clones, almost 80% seen once. Input material: PBMCs. These receptors came from a man aged 18 to 30 in good health and CMV-seronegative.

The chain uses TRBV19 and TRBJ2-7, with 8 nucleotides matching TRBD2. CDR3 size: 13 residues. Germline loops: CDR1 LNHDA, CDR2 SQIVND (reference sequence). V lost 6 bases to trimming and J lost 4 bases; unmatched junction nucleotides: 5. CDR3 sequence (DNA): TGTGCCAGTAGGGGTAGCGGGGTATACGAGCAGTACTTC. It specifies CASRGSGVYEQYF.

This chain links TRBV5-1 with TRBJ1-1; D is unresolved. V was cut by 1 base and J by 2 bases, with 6 bases left in between. Germline-derived CDR1 and CDR2 are SGHRS and YFSETQ. The CDR3 contains 13 residues. This CDR3 reads CASSLKRNTEAFF. For the CDR3, the DNA is TGCGCCAGCAGCTTGAAGAGAAACACTGAAGCTTTCTTT. Combining the CDR3 with reference TRBV5-1 and TRBJ1-1 gives the whole variable domain KAGVTQTPRYLIKTRGQQVTLSCSPISGHRSVSWYQQTPGQGLQFLFEYFSETQRNKGNFPGRFSGRQFSNSRSEMNVSTLELGDSALYLCASSLKRNTEAFFGQGTRLTVV.

This chain links TRBV9 with TRBJ2-2, with D perhaps TRBD1 (6 bases). CDR1 is SGDLS and CDR2 is YYNGEE in the germline V gene. V was shortened by 0 bases and J by 0 bases, with 18 bases between the two germline ends. The CDR3 has 19 amino acids. The DNA for the CDR3 is TGTGCCAGCAGCGTAGGGGGTTTGGCCGGGACACCGAACACCGGGGAGCTGTTTTTT. As protein: CASSVGGLAGTPNTGELFF. Complete variable domain (other parts from reference TRBV9 and TRBJ2-2): DSGVTQTPKHLITATGQRVTLRCSPRSGDLSVYWYQQSLDQGLQFLIQYYNGEERAKGNILERFSAQQFPDLHSELNLSSLELGDSALYFCASSVGGLAGTPNTGELFFGEGSRLTVL.

The rearrangement joins TRBV2 to TRBJ1-5; 10 nucleotides align to TRBD1. J lost 6 bases, V lost 4 bases, and 3 bases had no gene match. This CDR3 has 14 residues. Germline loops: CDR1 SNHLY, CDR2 FYNNEI. The CDR3 bases are TGTGCCAGCAGTGTCCGGGACAGGGGTCAGCCCCAGCATTTT. Its translation is CASSVRDRGQPQHF.

This clone was seen once. This rearrangement joins TRBV7-2 to TRBJ1-1; D perhaps matches TRBD1 (6 bases). Germline loops: CDR1 SGHTA, CDR2 FQGNSA. The CDR3 covers 16 residues. V lost 4 bases and J 0 bases, leaving 15 bases between the germline ends. The CDR3 is CASSSHRVTMNTEAFF. CDR3 sequence (DNA): TGTGCCAGCAGCTCCCACAGGGTAACCATGAACACTGAAGCTTTCTTT.

Comments on this clone: Other DNA sequences in this specimen translate into the identical CDR3. The chain carries TRBV5-6 and TRBJ1-1, with a weak D call TRBD1 (5 bases). The CDR3 sequence is 14 residues long. CDR1 is SGHDT and CDR2 is YYEEEE in the germline V gene. The V end was cut by 2 bases, the J end by 6 bases, with 14 bases between. The CDR3 sequence is CASSFYAGISEAFF. In DNA form, the CDR3 reads TGTGCCAGCAGCTTTTACGCAGGGATCTCTGAAGCTTTCTTT.

V and J are TRBV19 and TRBJ1-5, with 8 bases lining up with TRBD1. Germline CDR1 LNHDA, CDR2 SQIVND (reference sequence). CDR3 length equals 14 residues. J lost 5 bases, V lost 7 bases, and 7 bases had no gene match. This chain's CDR3 is CASIPGGSDQPQHF. As DNA, the CDR3 is TGTGCCAGTATACCAGGGGGCTCGGATCAGCCCCAGCATTTT.

This sequence joins TRBV19 and TRBJ2-5, with TRBD1 as a possible D gene (5 bases). This CDR3 contains 13 residues. CDR1 and CDR2 (germline): LNHDA, SQIVND (reference sequence). Trimming shortened V by 5 bases and J by 4 bases, and 11 bases separated the two germline ends. This CDR3 reads CASSSRTRETQYF. In DNA, the CDR3 is TGTGCCAGTAGTTCCAGGACAAGAGAGACCCAGTACTTC.

This rearrangement joins TRBV2 to TRBJ1-6, with 8 nucleotides matching TRBD1. Germline trimming cut 5 bases from V and 9 bases from J; bases unmatched to any gene: 21. This CDR3 contains 19 residues. Germline V gene lookup returns CDR1 SNHLY and CDR2 FYNNEI. CDR3 bases: TGTGCCAGCAGTAAGAACCATAAGACAGGGGCGGCTGTATTTTCACCCCTCCACTTT. It yields the protein CASSKNHKTGAAVFSPLHF. Complete variable domain (other parts from reference TRBV2 and TRBJ1-6): EPEVTQTPSHQVTQMGQEVILRCVPISNHLYFYWYRQILGQKVEFLVSFYNNEISEKSEIFDDQFSVERPDGSNFTLKIRSTKLEDSAMYFCASSKNHKTGAAVFSPLHFGNGTRLTVT.